Presented here are 29 T cell receptor beta chains from one specimen sequenced in a study of blood T cell repertoires in COVID-19. The data were produced by immunoSEQ multiplex PCR, yet TCRdb's version contains in-frame clones alone and is incomplete. Of a few hundred thousand clones in the sample, around 87% are singletons; the top ten hold 1%. Sequenced input: PBMCs or T cells enriched from blood (not recorded which). The receptors were gathered from a young man who had recovered from COVID-19.

Only one count was recorded for this clone. This chain connects TRBV5-1 to TRBJ2-1, with D possibly matching TRBD1 (5 bases). In germline, CDR1 is SGHRS, CDR2 YFSETQ. The V gene lost 4 bases and the J gene lost 9 bases, with 14 bases spanning the gap. The CDR3 length is 13 residues. DNA for the CDR3: TGCGCCAGCAGCCTTTACAGGAAAACTGAGCAGTTCTTC. It translates to CASSLYRKTEQFF.

This clone was observed a few times. This rearrangement joins TRBV5-5 to TRBJ2-1; 9 bases line up with TRBD1. This CDR3 contains 16 residues. V gave up 4 bases and J gave up 3 bases; unmatched junction bases: 8. The germline V gene has CDR1 SGHKS and CDR2 YYEKEE (reference sequence). CDR3 coding DNA: TGTGCCAGCAGCCGGAAAAGACAGGGGGGCTACAATGAGCAGTTCTTC. Translated, it gives CASSRKRQGGYNEQFF. The variable domain in full, completed from reference TRBV5-5 and TRBJ2-1, reads DAGVTQSPTHLIKTRGQQVTLRCSPISGHKSVSWYQQVLGQGPQFIFQYYEKEERGRGNFPDRFSARQFPNYSSELNVNALLLGDSALYLCASSRKRQGGYNEQFFGPGTRLTVL.

The rearrangement uses TRBV6-5 and TRBJ1-3; D is undetermined. V shed 6 bases and J shed 4 bases, with 7 bases lying between them. Per the germline V gene, CDR1 is MNHEY and CDR2 is SVGAGI. The CDR3 has 12 residues. The CDR3, as DNA: TGTGCCAGCAGCTCTAACGGAAACACCATATATTTT. Translating gives CASSSNGNTIYF.

This clone has a handful of counts. The gene calls are TRBV7-9 and TRBJ2-5; 7 nucleotides agree with TRBD1. Trimming at V came to 5 bases and at J to 8 bases, leaving 14 bases not matched to a gene. The CDR3 is made up of 15 amino acids. Germline CDR1 is SEHNR and CDR2 is FQNEAQ (reference sequence). The CDR3 region has the DNA TGTGCCAGCAGCGCACAGGGGACAGTCCCGGTTACCCAGTACTTC. Its protein is CASSAQGTVPVTQYF.

The rearrangement links TRBV7-7 to TRBJ2-5; 9 nucleotides match TRBD1. Per germline, CDR1 SSHAT and CDR2 FNYEAQ (reference sequence). The V and J ends lost 2 bases and 4 bases, in that order; junction bases with no gene match: 5. The CDR3 extends over 15 amino acids. CDR3 in DNA: TGTGCCAGCAGCTTATCGTTGACAGGGGGAGAGACCCAGTACTTC. Translating gives CASSLSLTGGETQYF.

The chain combines TRBV7-9 with TRBJ2-3; 7 nucleotides line up with TRBD1. The CDR3 has 16 residues. Losses at the gene ends were 5 bases for V and 2 bases for J; bases not matched to a gene: 10. The germline V gene has CDR1 SEHNR and CDR2 FQNEAQ (reference sequence). The DNA of the CDR3 is TGTGCCAGCAGCCTACAGGGTAGGGGGCACACAGATACGCAGTATTTT. This sequence encodes CASSLQGRGHTDTQYF.

This clone was seen a single time. The DNA for the CDR3 is TGTGCCATCAGTGAAAGCGGGGTCGCCAATCAGCCCCAGCATTTT. Translation: CAISESGVANQPQHF. V gene TRBV10-3 combines with J gene TRBJ1-5, with D uncertain. The CDR3 is 15 amino acids. Between the trimmed V and J ends, which lost 3 bases and 3 bases, there was a span of 12 bases. From germline, CDR1 is ENHRY and CDR2 SYGVKD.

The chain carries TRBV7-9 and TRBJ2-7; 8 nucleotides match TRBD2. CDR1 SEHNR and CDR2 FQNEAQ come from the germline V gene (reference sequence). J lost 2 bases, V lost 5 bases, and 11 bases had no gene match. This CDR3 spans 16 amino acids. The CDR3 DNA sequence: TGTGCCAGCAGCCCCGTTCCGAGAGCGGGGGCCTACGAGCAGTACTTC. This translates into CASSPVPRAGAYEQYF. Full variable domain (rest looked up from reference TRBV7-9 and TRBJ2-7): DTGVSQNPRHKITKRGQNVTFRCDPISEHNRLYWYRQTLGQGPEFLTYFQNEAQLEKSRLLSDRFSAERPKGSFSTLEIQRTEQGDSAMYLCASSPVPRAGAYEQYFGPGTRLTVT.

This clone was counted a single time. The chain is built from TRBV19 and TRBJ2-6, with 10 bases identical to TRBD1. There are 15 residues in the CDR3. Germline V gene sequence: CDR1 LNHDA, CDR2 SQIVND (reference sequence). Trimming cost V 6 bases and J 2 bases; bases outside gene matches: 1. CDR3: CASRGTGAGANVLTF. CDR3 in DNA: TGTGCCAGTAGGGGGACAGGGGCTGGGGCCAACGTCCTGACTTTC.

The V call is TRBV27, the J call TRBJ2-7; D not certain. Germline V gene lookup returns CDR1 MNHEY and CDR2 SMNVEV (reference sequence). Trimming took off 4 bases at V and 0 bases at J, with 10 bases between the two ends. CDR3 length equals 14 residues. The CDR3 DNA follows: TGTGCCAGCAGTTCACCCCCCAGCTCCTACGAGCAGTACTTC. Translation: CASSSPPSSYEQYF.

The chain recombines TRBV29-1 with TRBJ2-1; TRBD2 aligns across 7 bases. V trimming: 5 bases; J trimming: 8 bases; junction bases outside the gene matches: 9. Germline V gene sequence: CDR1 SQVTM, CDR2 ANQGSEA. The CDR3 length is 13 residues. CDR3 in amino acids: CSVRSSGRHEQFF. The CDR3 nucleotides read TGCAGCGTTCGGTCTAGCGGACGCCATGAGCAGTTCTTC.

The CDR3: CASSGGLIPPQGYTF. The CDR3 nucleotides read TGTGCCAGCAGTGGGGGCCTGATCCCTCCTCAGGGCTACACCTTC. This rearrangement joins TRBV5-6 to TRBJ1-2; perhaps TRBD1 as D (6 bases). CDR1 SGHDT and CDR2 YYEEEE come from the germline V gene. The length of the CDR3 is 15 residues. V was trimmed by 5 bases and J by 8 bases, leaving 22 bases between them.

V and J are TRBV6-4 and TRBJ2-1, with a tentative D call TRBD2 (6 bases). In germline, CDR1 is MRHNA, CDR2 SNTAGT. Trimming took 2 bases from V and 10 from J, leaving 9 bases between them. This CDR3 has 12 amino acids. The CDR3 nucleotides are TGTGCCAGCAGTGACGGGGCGGGGGAGCAGTTCTTC. Its protein is CASSDGAGEQFF.

This chain joins TRBV7-8 and TRBJ1-1, with a weak D call TRBD1 (5 bases). V was cut by 5 bases and J by 2 bases, with 12 bases left in between. The germline CDR1 and CDR2 sequences are SGHVS and FQNEAQ. CDR3 length equals 14 residues. CDR3 coding DNA: TGTGCCAGCAGCCGTGACAGTATTAACACTGAAGCTTTCTTT. It is translated as CASSRDSINTEAFF. Full variable domain (remainder filled in from reference TRBV7-8 and TRBJ1-1): GAGVSQSPRYKVAKRGQDVALRCDPISGHVSLFWYQQALGQGPEFLTYFQNEAQLDKSGLPSDRFFAERPEGSVSTLKIQRTQQEDSAVYLCASSRDSINTEAFFGQGTRLTVV.

V usage is TRBV15 and J usage is TRBJ1-2; the D is unclear. The CDR3 runs 12 residues. V was cut by 3 bases and J by 4 bases, with 6 bases left in between. Germline V gives CDR1 LNHNV, CDR2 YYDKDF (reference sequence). CDR3 loop: CATSSSGYGYTF. The CDR3, as DNA: TGTGCCACCAGCAGCAGTGGCTATGGCTACACCTTC.

The chain recombines TRBV5-5 with TRBJ2-3; possibly TRBD2 for D (6 bases). Per the germline V gene, CDR1 is SGHKS and CDR2 is YYEKEE (reference sequence). The CDR3 runs to 14 residues. Trimming left V 3 bases short and J 4 bases short, with 12 bases between. The CDR3 here is CASSWAGIADTQYF. The CDR3 region has the DNA TGTGCCAGCAGCTGGGCGGGGATCGCAGATACGCAGTATTTT. The full variable domain, its missing parts supplied by reference TRBV5-5 and TRBJ2-3, is DAGVTQSPTHLIKTRGQQVTLRCSPISGHKSVSWYQQVLGQGPQFIFQYYEKEERGRGNFPDRFSARQFPNYSSELNVNALLLGDSALYLCASSWAGIADTQYFGPGTRLTVL.

The chain recombines TRBV27 with TRBJ1-5, with 7 nucleotides matching TRBD1. This CDR3 is built from 14 residues. Germline values: CDR1 MNHEY, CDR2 SMNVEV (reference sequence). J gave up 1 base and V 4 bases, and 1 base lay outside the gene matches. Here the CDR3 reads CASSWGQSNQPQHF. DNA for the CDR3: TGTGCCAGCAGTTGGGGACAGAGCAATCAGCCCCAGCATTTT.

The J gene is TRBJ2-3, the V gene TRBV5-4; tentative D call: TRBD1 (5 bases). V was shortened by 1 base and J by 4 bases, with 7 bases between the two germline ends. The CDR3 totals 13 residues. CDR1 SGHNT and CDR2 YYREEE come from the germline V gene (reference sequence). CDR3 DNA sequence: TGTGCCAGCAGCTTGAAGGGGTCAGATACGCAGTATTTT. It is translated as CASSLKGSDTQYF.

The chain couples TRBV6-2 or TRBV6-3 to TRBJ2-7; the match to TRBD1 covers 9 bases. V was pared by 7 bases and J by 3 bases, with 10 bases of the junction left unmatched. In germline, CDR1 is MNHEY, CDR2 SVGEGT. The CDR3 is 15 residues long. CDR3 protein: CASIPRQGEYYEQYF. In DNA form, the CDR3 reads TGTGCCAGCATCCCTCGACAGGGGGAATACTACGAGCAGTACTTC.

In its sample, this clone was seen once. The J gene is TRBJ2-7, the V gene TRBV6-5; D possibly corresponds to TRBD1 (6 bases). Trimming removed 7 bases from V and 2 bases from J, with 18 bases in between. Germline CDR1 MNHEY, CDR2 SVGAGI. The CDR3 covers 15 residues. CDR3 sequence: CASTTRLGAPYEQYF. The CDR3 region has the DNA TGTGCCAGCACCACGCGTTTGGGGGCCCCCTACGAGCAGTACTTC.

This chain connects TRBV6-1 to TRBJ2-7; D uncertain. CDR1 and CDR2 from the germline V gene are MNHNS and SASEGT. The CDR3 runs 11 residues. With 6 bases removed from V and 9 bases from J, the gap between germline ends came to 12 bases. This CDR3 reads CASSPLERQYF. The DNA of the CDR3 is TGTGCCAGCAGCCCCCTCGAGCGGCAGTACTTC.

The chain links TRBV15 to TRBJ2-1, with TRBD2 matching 9 bases. The CDR3 sequence is 18 residues long. V lost 6 bases, J lost 0 bases, and 12 bases stayed unmatched. Germline V CDR1 and CDR2: LNHNV, YYDKDF (reference sequence). The CDR3 region has the DNA TGTGCCACCAGACGCACTAGCGGGTTAAGAAGCTCCTACAATGAGCAGTTCTTC. Its translation is CATRRTSGLRSSYNEQFF. The full variable domain, its missing parts supplied by reference TRBV15 and TRBJ2-1, is DAMVIQNPRYQVTQFGKPVTLSCSQTLNHNVMYWYQQKSSQAPKLLFHYYDKDFNNEADTPDNFQSRRPNTSFCFLDIRSPGLGDTAMYLCATRRTSGLRSSYNEQFFGPGTRLTVL.

V is TRBV2 and J is TRBJ2-3, with 15 bases identical to TRBD2. The CDR3 has 18 amino acids. From germline, CDR1 is SNHLY and CDR2 FYNNEI. Unmatched junction bases numbered 8, after V lost 5 bases and J lost 2 bases. The CDR3 spells CASSFPGTSGGSTDTQYF. CDR3 DNA sequence: TGTGCCAGCAGTTTTCCCGGGACTAGCGGGGGGTCCACAGATACGCAGTATTTT.

The CDR3 coding sequence is TGCGCCAGCAGCCAACCCGGGTGGAATGAAAAACTGTTTTTT. It is translated as CASSQPGWNEKLFF. The rearrangement uses TRBV4-1 and TRBJ1-4, with no clear D. Between the trimmed V and J ends, which lost 2 bases and 5 bases, there was a span of 9 bases. Germline assignment: CDR1 MGHRA and CDR2 YSYEKL. The CDR3 totals 14 residues.

This chain connects TRBV3-1 (or the pseudogene TRBV3-2) to TRBJ2-3; D is unclear. The V gene's germline CDR1 is LGHDT and CDR2 YNNKEL (reference sequence). V was cut by 2 bases and J by 0 bases, with 9 bases left in between. This CDR3 is built from 15 residues. The CDR3 DNA is TGTGCCAGCAGCCAAATACACCAAAGCACAGATACGCAGTATTTT. Translation gives CASSQIHQSTDTQYF.

The chain recombines TRBV4-1 with TRBJ2-1; the D is unclear. There are 15 residues in the CDR3. CDR1 MGHRA and CDR2 YSYEKL come from the germline V gene. V was cut by 4 bases and J by 4 bases, with 14 bases left in between. CDR3 amino acids: CASSLRLMEYNEQFF. The CDR3 DNA sequence: TGCGCCAGCAGCCTACGACTCATGGAATACAATGAGCAGTTCTTC.

The chain employs TRBV25-1 and TRBJ2-7; 10 positions match TRBD1. The CDR3 length is 14 residues. The junction had 2 bases not matched to a gene; V was cut back by 4 bases and J by 2 bases. CDR1 and CDR2 (germline): MGHDK, SYGVNS. CDR3 bases: TGTGCCAGCAGTGGTGGGACAGGGGCCTACGAGCAGTACTTC. This codes for CASSGGTGAYEQYF.

The genes are TRBV6-4 and TRBJ1-5; TRBD1 matches 7 bases. The CDR3 is 13 amino acids. J lost 7 bases, V lost 5 bases, and 5 bases had no gene match. The germline V gene encodes CDR1 MRHNA and CDR2 SNTAGT. The CDR3 region has the DNA TGTGCCAGCAGTTACGAAGGGGGCCAGCCCCAGCATTTT. It is translated as CASSYEGGQPQHF.

As DNA, the CDR3 is TGCAGCGTTGTCCTCGGGGAGACCCAGTACTTC. This sequence encodes CSVVLGETQYF. The chain joins TRBV29-1 to TRBJ2-5; D is ambiguous. The CDR3 contains 11 residues. Germline loops: CDR1 SQVTM, CDR2 ANQGSEA. Trimming left V 4 bases short and J 5 bases short, with 8 bases between. Full variable domain (outside the CDR3, taken from reference TRBV29-1 and TRBJ2-5): SAVISQKPSRDICQRGTSLTIQCQVDSQVTMMFWYRQQPGQSLTLIATANQGSEATYESGFVIDKFPISRPNLTFSTLTVSNMSPEDSSIYLCSVVLGETQYFGPGTRLLVL.